The 25 T cell receptor beta chains listed next were all sequenced from one sample in a study of a mutant IDH1 vaccine in newly diagnosed glioma listed by TCRdb under 2021. These TCRs' antigens remain unknown. The library was generated by the immunoSEQ multiplex PCR assay. Entries here come from immuneACCESS through TCRdb and include only in-frame sequences with V and J called. Some clones fail to appear in such tables; in the studies checked, an unresolved V gene covers under half of the shortfall, and the cause of the remainder is unknown. The table for this sample lists roughly 57,000 clones; approximately 90% of them were counted only once. The ten largest clonotypes hold more than 1.5% of the sample. The meaning of the sample's time point label: week 11, during vaccination. Each vaccine dose was 300 ug of a 20-mer mutant IDH1 peptide in Montanide, given subcutaneously with topical imiquimod.

Source: PBMCs, taken from a glioma patient whose treatment included an IDH1 peptide vaccine. The receptors originated from a man in his forties with glioma.

The chain joins TRBV19 to TRBJ1-1; TRBD1 might be the D (6 bases). The V end was cut by 5 bases, the J end by 7 bases, with 20 bases between. Germline V gene lookup returns CDR1 LNHDA and CDR2 SQIVND (reference sequence). The CDR3 has 15 residues. As DNA, the CDR3 is TGTGCCAGTAGTGATTGGGACACCAGTACAAGTGAAGCTTTCTTT. Translated, it gives CASSDWDTSTSEAFF. Filled out from reference TRBV19 and TRBJ1-1, the complete variable domain reads DGGITQSPKYLFRKEGQNVTLSCEQNLNHDAMYWYRQDPGQGLRLIYYSQIVNDFQKGDIAEGYSVSREKKESFPLTVTSAQKNPTAFYLCASSDWDTSTSEAFFGQGTRLTVV.

V usage is TRBV2 and J usage is TRBJ2-5; D remains ambiguous. V was pared by 5 bases and J by 2 bases, with 9 bases between. The CDR3 loop spans 13 amino acids. The V gene's germline CDR1 is SNHLY and CDR2 FYNNEI. The CDR3 protein is CASSIRSQETQYF. The CDR3 DNA reads as TGTGCCAGCAGTATACGCTCACAAGAGACCCAGTACTTC.

In its sample, this clone was seen once. This chain connects TRBV7-2 to TRBJ2-5; 9 bases map to TRBD1. The CDR3 length is 16 residues. Germline trimming cut 5 bases from V and 5 bases from J; bases unmatched to any gene: 12. From germline, CDR1 is SGHTA and CDR2 FQGNSA. The CDR3 is CASSRRDRGFAETQYF. The CDR3 bases are TGTGCCAGCAGCCGACGAGACAGGGGGTTTGCGGAGACCCAGTACTTC.

This chain connects TRBV18 to TRBJ1-2; no definite D call. V lost 6 bases to trimming and J lost 5 bases, with 13 bases between them. The CDR3 totals 13 residues. Germline-derived CDR1 and CDR2 are KGHSH and LQKENI. CDR3 sequence reads: CASSSSSPYGYTF. The CDR3 region has the DNA TGTGCCAGCTCTTCCTCGTCACCGTATGGCTACACCTTC. Full variable domain (rest looked up from reference TRBV18 and TRBJ1-2): NAGVMQNPRHLVRRRGQEARLRCSPMKGHSHVYWYRQLPEEGLKFMVYLQKENIIDESGMPKERFSAEFPKEGPSILRIQQVVRGDSAAYFCASSSSSPYGYTFGSGTRLTVV.

V usage is TRBV28 and J usage is TRBJ1-2; no firm D call. Between the trimmed V and J ends, which lost 7 bases and 1 base, there was a span of 13 bases. Germline lookup yields CDR1 MDHEN and CDR2 SYDVKM. The CDR3 extends over 14 amino acids. CDR3 sequence: CASTADGLNYGYTF. Written as DNA, the CDR3 is TGTGCCAGCACCGCCGACGGGCTTAACTATGGCTACACCTTC.

The CDR3 sequence: CAISAQQGTNEKLFF. In DNA form, the CDR3 reads TGTGCCATCAGTGCCCAACAGGGTACTAATGAAAAACTGTTTTTT. The genes are TRBV10-3 and TRBJ1-4; possible D gene TRBD1, 6 bases. The CDR3 spans 15 residues. The V end was cut by 4 bases, the J end by 2 bases, with 11 bases between. CDR1 and CDR2 from the germline V gene are ENHRY and SYGVKD.

The chain employs TRBV6-5 and TRBJ2-3; possible D gene TRBD1, 5 bases. Germline V CDR1 and CDR2: MNHEY, SVGAGI. The CDR3 is made up of 13 amino acids. Between the trimmed V and J ends, which lost 7 bases and 7 bases, there was a span of 15 bases. CDR3 loop: CASNSAGFNTQYF. The DNA for the CDR3 is TGTGCCAGCAATTCGGCAGGGTTCAATACGCAGTATTTT.

About this clone: The junction differs from germline at one of its ends, possibly a read error. The chain uses TRBV9 and TRBJ2-5, with a possible D match to TRBD1 (6 bases). Germline CDR1 reads SGDLS; CDR2 reads YYNGEE. The CDR3 runs to 15 residues. The CDR3 region is CTSSVEGHLGETQYF. The CDR3, as DNA: TGTACCAGCAGCGTAGAGGGACACTTGGGGGAGACCCAGTACTTC.

The rearrangement joins TRBV11-1 to TRBJ1-2; D uncertain. This CDR3 has 14 residues. V lost 0 bases and J 8 bases, leaving 13 bases between the germline ends. CDR1 and CDR2 (germline): SGHAT, FQDESV (reference sequence). CDR3 loop: CASSLARVGSGYTF. As DNA, the CDR3 is TGTGCCAGCAGCTTAGCGCGGGTCGGATCGGGCTACACCTTC. Together with reference TRBV11-1 and TRBJ1-2, the CDR3 gives the full variable domain: EAEVAQSPRYKITEKSQAVAFWCDPISGHATLYWYRQILGQGPELLVQFQDESVVDDSQLPKDRFSAERLKGVDSTLKIQPAELGDSAMYLCASSLARVGSGYTFGSGTRLTVV.

The V and J genes are TRBV4-1 and TRBJ1-2, with D possibly being TRBD1 (5 bases). CDR3 length: 14 amino acids. Germline V CDR1 and CDR2: MGHRA, YSYEKL. V lost 2 bases and J 5 bases, leaving 12 bases between the germline ends. CDR3 sequence reads: CASSQTTGVYGYTF. The CDR3 DNA sequence: TGCGCCAGCAGCCAAACTACAGGAGTTTATGGCTACACCTTC.

This sequence joins TRBV19 and TRBJ1-1, with 8 bases matching TRBD1. V shed 4 bases, J shed 2 bases, and the junction held 6 bases outside the gene matches. Per the germline V gene, CDR1 is LNHDA and CDR2 is SQIVND (reference sequence). This CDR3 region has 15 residues. CDR3 bases: TGTGCCAGTAGTAAAAGTGACAGGGGAAACACTGAAGCTTTCTTT. This sequence encodes CASSKSDRGNTEAFF.

The chain uses TRBV2 and TRBJ2-5, with 8 bases matching TRBD1. The J call may be faulty, since TRBJ2-7 better matches the DNA end. CDR3 length: 12 residues. Germline V gene data show CDR1 as SNHLY and CDR2 as FYNNEI. The chain's CDR3 is CASIRQGYEQYF. The CDR3 region has the DNA TGTGCCAGCATCCGACAGGGGTACGAGCAGTACTTC.

The chain uses TRBV6-1 and TRBJ2-7; 7 bases are shared with TRBD1. Germline V CDR1 and CDR2: MNHNS, SASEGT. V lost 2 bases, J lost 1 base, and 2 bases stayed unmatched. The CDR3 consists of 14 residues. The CDR3 region has the DNA TGTGCCAGCAGTGAACTGGGACAGTCCTACGAGCAGTACGTC. This sequence encodes CASSELGQSYEQYV.

This sequence joins TRBV6-1 and TRBJ1-3; weak D call: TRBD1 (6 bases). V lost 6 bases and J 0 bases, leaving 12 bases between the germline ends. The CDR3 totals 15 residues. CDR1 is MNHNS and CDR2 is SASEGT in the germline V gene. The CDR3 bases are TGTGCCAGCAGGGCTGGACAGCTCTCTGGAAACACCATATATTTT. This encodes CASRAGQLSGNTIYF.

On this clone itself: Sequence at one end of the junction differs from germline and may be a read error. The rearrangement uses TRBV29-1 and TRBJ2-7; 12 bases are a match to TRBD2. The CDR3 contains 15 residues. CDR1 SQVTM and CDR2 ANQGSEA come from the germline V gene. The CDR3 sequence: CSAELAGGLNYEQYF. CDR3 nucleotide sequence: TGCAGCGCTGAACTAGCGGGAGGCCTTAACTACGAGCAGTACTTC.

This chain joins TRBV7-8 and TRBJ2-7; 8 bases are shared with TRBD2. The CDR3 is 16 residues long. J lost 0 bases, V lost 6 bases, and 10 bases had no gene match. Germline V CDR1 and CDR2: SGHVS, FQNEAQ. CDR3 in DNA: TGTGCCAGCAGTTTTGACTCCGGGACTAGCTCCTACGAGCAGTACGTC. Protein product: CASSFDSGTSSYEQYV.

The chain combines TRBV11-2 with TRBJ2-7; no definite D call. CDR1 and CDR2 from the germline V gene are SGHAT and FQNNGV. The CDR3 has 14 amino acids. The ends were cut back, 8 bases at V and 3 bases at J, with 17 bases in the middle. CDR3 amino acids: CASRINSARYEQYV. Written as DNA, the CDR3 is TGTGCCAGCCGAATAAACAGTGCGCGCTACGAGCAGTACGTC.

The chain employs TRBV13 and TRBJ1-1; D is unclear. The length of the CDR3 is 12 residues. The V gene lost 6 bases and the J gene lost 3 bases, with 8 bases spanning the gap. The germline CDR1 and CDR2 sequences are PRHDT and FYEKMQ (reference sequence). This CDR3 reads CASSLIDTEAFF. The CDR3, as DNA: TGTGCCAGCAGTCTTATCGACACTGAAGCTTTCTTT.

The chain links TRBV14 to TRBJ1-3; 7 bases match TRBD1. This CDR3 comprises 14 residues. J gave up 3 bases and V 4 bases, and 3 bases lay outside the gene matches. CDR1 is SGHDN, CDR2 FVKESK, per germline. The DNA for the CDR3 is TGTGCCAGCAGCCCCAACAGGGGTGGAAACACCATATATTTT. It encodes CASSPNRGGNTIYF. Full variable domain (rest looked up from reference TRBV14 and TRBJ1-3): EAGVTQFPSHSVIEKGQTVTLRCDPISGHDNLYWYRRVMGKEIKFLLHFVKESKQDESGMPNNRFLAERTGGTYSTLKVQPAELEDSGVYFCASSPNRGGNTIYFGEGSWLTVV.

The J gene is TRBJ2-4, the V gene TRBV18; no definite D call. From germline, CDR1 is KGHSH and CDR2 LQKENI. V was clipped by 6 bases and J by 1 base, with 16 bases between them. CDR3 length: 16 amino acids. CDR3 sequence reads: CASSVLGQVAKNIQYF. CDR3 nucleotide sequence: TGTGCCAGCTCCGTCCTAGGTCAGGTGGCCAAAAACATTCAGTACTTC.

The chain links TRBV5-6 to TRBJ2-3, with no clear D. This CDR3 contains 14 residues. V was trimmed by 4 bases and J by 5 bases, leaving 14 bases between them. From germline, CDR1 is SGHDT and CDR2 YYEEEE. CDR3 DNA: TGTGCCAGCAGCAAGGGCCACCAAGGAGATACGCAGTATTTT. It is translated as CASSKGHQGDTQYF. The full variable domain, with the rest looked up from reference TRBV5-6 and TRBJ2-3, is DAGVTQSPTHLIKTRGQQVTLRCSPKSGHDTVSWYQQALGQGPQFIFQYYEEEERQRGNFPDRFSGHQFPNYSSELNVNALLLGDSALYLCASSKGHQGDTQYFGPGTRLTVL.

The genes are TRBV6-1 and TRBJ1-2; D is unresolved. Germline V gives CDR1 MNHNS, CDR2 SASEGT. The CDR3 spans 13 residues. V lost 2 bases, J lost 4 bases, and 8 bases lay in between. The CDR3 DNA is TGTGCCAGCAGTGAAAGTGGCGGCTATGGCTACACCTTC. It codes for CASSESGGYGYTF.

The chain couples TRBV5-1 to TRBJ2-7, with D perhaps matching TRBD2 (6 bases). CDR3 length equals 15 residues. Germline lookup yields CDR1 SGHRS and CDR2 YFSETQ. Trimming cost V 4 bases and J 1 base, with 15 bases left between them. The CDR3 region is CASSGGNPSSYEQYF. CDR3 coding DNA: TGCGCCAGCAGCGGCGGGAACCCTTCTTCCTACGAGCAGTACTTC.

The chain is built from TRBV5-4 and TRBJ2-1; D unresolved. The CDR3 contains 14 residues. V dropped 0 bases and J dropped 6 bases, with 10 bases sitting between them. Germline CDR1 reads SGHNT; CDR2 reads YYREEE (reference sequence). The CDR3 nucleotides read TGTGCCAGCAGCTTGGTTGGACCTTCCAATGAGCAGTTCTTC. Amino acid sequence: CASSLVGPSNEQFF.

This chain connects TRBV20-1 to TRBJ1-2; D unresolved. There are 9 residues in the CDR3. Germline assignment: CDR1 DFQATT and CDR2 SNEGSKA (reference sequence). As DNA, the CDR3 is TGCAGCCCCGTAAATGGCTACACCTTC. It translates to CSPVNGYTF.